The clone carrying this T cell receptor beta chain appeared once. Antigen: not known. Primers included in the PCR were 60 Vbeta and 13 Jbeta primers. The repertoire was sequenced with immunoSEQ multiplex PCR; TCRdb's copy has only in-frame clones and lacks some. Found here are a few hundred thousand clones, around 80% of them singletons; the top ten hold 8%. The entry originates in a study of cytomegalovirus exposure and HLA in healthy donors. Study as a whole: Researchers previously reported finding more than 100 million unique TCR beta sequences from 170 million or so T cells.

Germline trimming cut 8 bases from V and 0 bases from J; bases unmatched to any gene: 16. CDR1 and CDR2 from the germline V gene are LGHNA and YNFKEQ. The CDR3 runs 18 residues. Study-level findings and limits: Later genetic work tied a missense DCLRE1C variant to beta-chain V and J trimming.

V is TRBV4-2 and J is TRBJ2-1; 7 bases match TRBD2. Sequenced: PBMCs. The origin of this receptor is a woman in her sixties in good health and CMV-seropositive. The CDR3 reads CASSGNRAGPSSYNEQFF. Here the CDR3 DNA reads TGTGCCAGCTCCGGAAATAGAGCGGGACCTAGCTCCTACAATGAGCAGTTCTTC.